The rows below give T cell receptor beta chains drawn from one sample of a study of identical twins' blood T cells. A single record per CDR3 protein comes from TCRdb applying MiXCR to the 5' RACE reads. The sample shows 350,000 to 400,000 distinct CDR3 sequences, 28% of them seen only once. Specimen: PBMCs. These receptors all come from a woman aged 18 to 55 in good health. The CDR3 runs from the conserved cysteine through the conserved F or W. D genes are given only for firm matches. Expanded clones get a size class; other rows say once, few or many, or leave the size out.

j_call,v_call,d_call,clone_size,cdr3_aa,cdr3_nt
TRBJ2-7,TRBV20-1,TRBD2,NA,CSATPTSAKEQYF,TGCAGTGCTACCCCGACTAGCGCGAAGGAGCAGTACTTC
TRBJ2-7,TRBV9,NA,few,CASSVEENTEYGQYF,TGTGCCAGCAGCGTGGAAGAGAACACAGAGTATGGGCAGTACTTC
TRBJ1-6,TRBV27,NA,NA,CASSLLTGGVSPLHF,TGTGCCAGCAGTTTACTTACGGGAGGTGTTTCACCCCTCCACTTT
TRBJ1-2,TRBV29-1,NA,NA,CSVGQVRGDGYTF,TGCAGCGTTGGCCAGGTGCGGGGGGATGGCTACACCTTC
TRBJ1-1,TRBV7-9,NA,few,CASSLGVGDEAFF,TGTGCCAGCAGCTTAGGCGTAGGAGACGAAGCTTTCTTT
TRBJ2-2,TRBV7-2,NA,few,CASSLMGSSTGELFF,TGTGCCAGCAGCTTAATGGGGAGTAGCACCGGGGAGCTGTTTTTT
TRBJ1-6,TRBV5-1,TRBD1,few,CASTLGQGTYNSPLHF,TGCGCCAGCACCCTCGGACAGGGGACTTATAATTCACCCCTCCACTTT
TRBJ1-2,TRBV29-1,TRBD1,NA,CSVVPGTGYGCTF,TGCAGCGTTGTACCCGGGACAGGGTATGGCTGCACCTTC
TRBJ1-2,TRBV19,NA,few,CASSIRVFYGYTF,TGTGCCAGTAGTATTCGGGTCTTCTATGGCTACACCTTC
TRBJ2-1,TRBV6-6,NA,many,CASSYSAGNAGEQFF,TGTGCCAGCAGTTACTCGGCGGGAAACGCTGGTGAGCAGTTCTTC
TRBJ1-5,TRBV12-3/TRBV12-4,TRBD1,NA,CASSSRTGLRRVQHF,TGTGCCAGCAGTTCGCGGACAGGGCTCCGAAGGGTCCAGCATTTT
TRBJ1-3,TRBV6-5,NA,NA,CASTRTFEGASGNTIYF,TGTGCCAGCACCAGGACGTTCGAGGGCGCCTCTGGAAACACCATATATTTT
TRBJ1-1,TRBV12-3/TRBV12-4,NA,NA,CASIEGMKAFF,TGTGCCAGCATCGAGGGAATGAAGGCTTTCTTT